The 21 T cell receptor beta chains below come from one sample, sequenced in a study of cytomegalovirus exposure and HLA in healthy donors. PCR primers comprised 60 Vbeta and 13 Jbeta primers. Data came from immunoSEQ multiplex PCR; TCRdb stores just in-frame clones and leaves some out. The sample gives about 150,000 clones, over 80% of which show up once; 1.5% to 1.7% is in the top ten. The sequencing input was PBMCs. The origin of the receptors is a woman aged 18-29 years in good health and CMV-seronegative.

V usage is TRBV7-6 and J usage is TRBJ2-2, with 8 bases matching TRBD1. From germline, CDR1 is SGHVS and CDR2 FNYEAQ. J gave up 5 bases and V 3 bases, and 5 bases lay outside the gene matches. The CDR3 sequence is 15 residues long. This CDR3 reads CASSFGQGVTGELFF. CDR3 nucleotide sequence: TGTGCCAGCAGCTTTGGACAGGGAGTAACCGGGGAGCTGTTTTTT.

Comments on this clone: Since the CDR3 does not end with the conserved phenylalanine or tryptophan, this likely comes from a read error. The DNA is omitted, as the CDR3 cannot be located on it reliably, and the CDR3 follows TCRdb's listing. The CDR3 loop is CASSLDRGQASC. This chain connects TRBV11-2 to TRBJ2-3; the DNA was not used to check the table's D call, TRBD1. The CDR3 has 12 amino acids, counting both end residues. Germline assignment: CDR1 SGHAT and CDR2 FQNNGV.

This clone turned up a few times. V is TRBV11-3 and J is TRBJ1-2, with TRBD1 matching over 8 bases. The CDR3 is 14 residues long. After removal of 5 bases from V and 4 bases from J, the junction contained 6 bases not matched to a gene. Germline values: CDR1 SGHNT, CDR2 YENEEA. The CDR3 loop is CASSDDRGGYGYTF. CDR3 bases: TGTGCCAGCAGCGACGACAGGGGAGGCTATGGCTACACCTTC.

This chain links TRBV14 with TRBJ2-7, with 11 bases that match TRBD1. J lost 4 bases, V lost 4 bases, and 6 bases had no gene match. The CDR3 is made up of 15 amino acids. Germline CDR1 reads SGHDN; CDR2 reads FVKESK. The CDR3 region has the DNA TGTGCCAGCAGCCGAGCCGGGACAGGGGGTTACGAGCAGTACTTC. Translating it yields CASSRAGTGGYEQYF.

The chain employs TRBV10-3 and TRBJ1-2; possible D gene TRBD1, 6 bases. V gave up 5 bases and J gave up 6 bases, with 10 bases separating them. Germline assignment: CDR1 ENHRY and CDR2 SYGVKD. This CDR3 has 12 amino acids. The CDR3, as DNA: TGTGCCATCAGTCGGACAGAGGATGGCTACACCTTC. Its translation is CAISRTEDGYTF.

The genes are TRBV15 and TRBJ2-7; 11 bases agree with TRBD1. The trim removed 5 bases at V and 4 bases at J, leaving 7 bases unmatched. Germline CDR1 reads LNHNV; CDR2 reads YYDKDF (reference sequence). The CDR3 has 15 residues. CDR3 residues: CATSPGGQGVYEQYF. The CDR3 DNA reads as TGTGCCACCAGCCCCGGGGGACAGGGGGTATACGAGCAGTACTTC. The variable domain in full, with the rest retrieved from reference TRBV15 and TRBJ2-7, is DAMVIQNPRYQVTQFGKPVTLSCSQTLNHNVMYWYQQKSSQAPKLLFHYYDKDFNNEADTPDNFQSRRPNTSFCFLDIRSPGLGDTAMYLCATSPGGQGVYEQYFGPGTRLTVT.

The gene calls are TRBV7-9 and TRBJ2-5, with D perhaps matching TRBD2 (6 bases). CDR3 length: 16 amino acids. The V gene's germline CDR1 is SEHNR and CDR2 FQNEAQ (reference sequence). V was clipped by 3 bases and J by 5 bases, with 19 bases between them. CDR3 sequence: CASSFNYALAGETQYF. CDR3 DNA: TGTGCCAGCAGCTTCAATTATGCACTAGCTGGGGAGACCCAGTACTTC.

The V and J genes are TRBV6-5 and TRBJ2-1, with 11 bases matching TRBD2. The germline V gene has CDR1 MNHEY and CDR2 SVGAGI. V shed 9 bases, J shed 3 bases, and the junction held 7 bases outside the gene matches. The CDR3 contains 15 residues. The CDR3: CASKLAGDNYNEQFF. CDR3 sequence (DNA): TGTGCCAGTAAACTAGCGGGGGATAACTACAATGAGCAGTTCTTC.

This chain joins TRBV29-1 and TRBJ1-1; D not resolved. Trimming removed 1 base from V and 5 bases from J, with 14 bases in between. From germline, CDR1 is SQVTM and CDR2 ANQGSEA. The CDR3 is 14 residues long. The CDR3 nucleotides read TGCAGCGTTGAAGGGGGAGGCTTCGGGACTGAAGCTTTCTTT. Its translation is CSVEGGGFGTEAFF.

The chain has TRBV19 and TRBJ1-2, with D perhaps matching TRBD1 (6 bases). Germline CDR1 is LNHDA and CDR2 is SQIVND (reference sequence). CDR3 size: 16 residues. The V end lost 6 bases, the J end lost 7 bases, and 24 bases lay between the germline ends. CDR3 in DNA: TGTGCCAGTAGCTTCTATCGAGGGGACACCAGGGGTGGCTACACCTTC. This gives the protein CASSFYRGDTRGGYTF.

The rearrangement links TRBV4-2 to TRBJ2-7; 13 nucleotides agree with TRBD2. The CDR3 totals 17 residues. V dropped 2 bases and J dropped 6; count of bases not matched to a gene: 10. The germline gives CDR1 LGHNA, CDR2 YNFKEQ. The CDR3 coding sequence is TGTGCCAGCAGCCAAAAAGCCCCGGGACTAGCGGGGATCGAGCAGTACTTC. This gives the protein CASSQKAPGLAGIEQYF.

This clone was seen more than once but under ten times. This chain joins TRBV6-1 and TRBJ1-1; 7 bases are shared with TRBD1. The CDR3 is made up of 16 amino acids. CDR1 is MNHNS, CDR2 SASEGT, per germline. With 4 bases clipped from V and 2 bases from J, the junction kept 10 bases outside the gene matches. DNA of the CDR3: TGTGCCAGCAGTGGTATGCGGGGACAGAGAAACACTGAAGCTTTCTTT. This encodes CASSGMRGQRNTEAFF.

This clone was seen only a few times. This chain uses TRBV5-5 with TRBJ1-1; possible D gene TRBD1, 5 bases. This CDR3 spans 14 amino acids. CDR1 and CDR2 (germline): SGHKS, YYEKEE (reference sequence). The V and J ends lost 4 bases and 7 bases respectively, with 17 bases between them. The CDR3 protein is CASSRETGGIEAFF. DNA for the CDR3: TGTGCCAGCAGCCGAGAAACAGGTGGCATTGAAGCTTTCTTT.

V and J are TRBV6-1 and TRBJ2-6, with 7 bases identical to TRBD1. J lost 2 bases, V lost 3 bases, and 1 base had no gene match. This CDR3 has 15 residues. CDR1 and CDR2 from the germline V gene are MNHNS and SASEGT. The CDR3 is CASSEQGAGANVLTF. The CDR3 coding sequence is TGTGCCAGCAGTGAGCAGGGGGCTGGGGCCAACGTCCTGACTTTC.

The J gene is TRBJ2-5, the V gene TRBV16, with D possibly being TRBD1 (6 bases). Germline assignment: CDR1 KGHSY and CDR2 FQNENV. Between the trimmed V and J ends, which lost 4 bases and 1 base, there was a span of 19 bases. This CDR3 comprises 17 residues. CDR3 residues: CASSPRFQQGSQETQYF. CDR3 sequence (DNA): TGTGCCAGCAGCCCCAGATTCCAACAGGGTTCCCAAGAGACCCAGTACTTC.

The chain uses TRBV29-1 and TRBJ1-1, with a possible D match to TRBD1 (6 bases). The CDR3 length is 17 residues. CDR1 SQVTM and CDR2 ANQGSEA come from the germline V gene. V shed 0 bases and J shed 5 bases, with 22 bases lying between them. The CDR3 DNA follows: TGCAGCGTTGAAGAAATGGTAAATACAGGGCGCGCAACTGAAGCTTTCTTT. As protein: CSVEEMVNTGRATEAFF. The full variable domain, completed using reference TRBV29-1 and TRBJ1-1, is SAVISQKPSRDICQRGTSLTIQCQVDSQVTMMFWYRQQPGQSLTLIATANQGSEATYESGFVIDKFPISRPNLTFSTLTVSNMSPEDSSIYLCSVEEMVNTGRATEAFFGQGTRLTVV.

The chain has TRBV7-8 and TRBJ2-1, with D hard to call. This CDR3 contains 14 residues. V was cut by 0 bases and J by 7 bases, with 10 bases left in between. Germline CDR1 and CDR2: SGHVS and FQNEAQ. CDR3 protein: CASSLAGWKNEQFF. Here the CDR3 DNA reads TGTGCCAGCAGCTTAGCGGGCTGGAAAAATGAGCAGTTCTTC.

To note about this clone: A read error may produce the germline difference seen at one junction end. CDR3 DNA: TGTGCCAGTAGTTTCCGACAGTATTCACCCCCCCACTTT. Translating gives CASSFRQYSPPHF. This chain links TRBV19 with TRBJ1-6; D is possibly TRBD1 (5 bases). This CDR3 comprises 13 residues. CDR1 is LNHDA, CDR2 SQIVND, per germline (reference sequence).

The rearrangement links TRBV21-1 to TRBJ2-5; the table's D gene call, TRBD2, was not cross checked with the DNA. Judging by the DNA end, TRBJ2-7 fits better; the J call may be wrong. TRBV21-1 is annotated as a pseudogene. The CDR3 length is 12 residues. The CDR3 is CASSKAPREQYF. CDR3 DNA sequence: TGTGCCAGCAGCAAAGCGCCCCGCGAGCAGTACTTC.

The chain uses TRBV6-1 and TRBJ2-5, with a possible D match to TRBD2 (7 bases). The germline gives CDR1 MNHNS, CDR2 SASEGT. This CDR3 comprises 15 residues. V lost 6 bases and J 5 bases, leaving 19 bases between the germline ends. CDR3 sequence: CASSQMGGPQETQYF. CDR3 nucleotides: TGTGCCAGCAGCCAGATGGGGGGGCCTCAGGAGACCCAGTACTTC.

In DNA form, the CDR3 reads TGCAGCGTTGAACGAAGGGGAGGAGTAGGAGGAGAGACCCAGTACTTC. It codes for CSVERRGGVGGETQYF. The genes are TRBV29-1 and TRBJ2-5, with D perhaps TRBD2 (6 bases). The germline V gene encodes CDR1 SQVTM and CDR2 ANQGSEA. The CDR3 sequence is 16 residues long. The V end was cut by 2 bases, the J end by 4 bases, with 20 bases between.